This entry describes one T cell receptor beta chain. The antigen is not known. These data originate in a study of T cell responses to AZD1222 COVID-19 vaccine. The overall study: Whether given at about 4 or about 12 weeks, second doses were pooled.

Study conclusions and caveats: Repertoires were collected only later (after the peak T cell response had occurred). Donors in the cohort were predominantly white British and more often female, and clonal diversity was possibly underestimated. Spike-wide vaccine-associated CD4 TCRs dominated at 160-218 and 743-854.

After removal of 4 bases from V and 6 bases from J, the junction contained 9 bases not matched to a gene. The germline V gene has CDR1 KGHSH and CDR2 LQKENI. The CDR3 runs to 14 residues. Sequencing was performed with immunoSEQ multiplex PCR; in TCRdb, only in-frame clones are kept and a portion is missing. The sample holds 150,000 or so clones, about 88% seen once. The sequence came from an adult in good health. Material: peripheral blood, obtained on day 0 of AZD1222 vaccination. The chain uses TRBV18 and TRBJ2-7, with TRBD1 matching 7 bases. CDR3: CASSLSQGVREQYF. The CDR3 nucleotides read TGTGCCAGCTCACTTAGTCAGGGGGTCCGCGAGCAGTACTTC.